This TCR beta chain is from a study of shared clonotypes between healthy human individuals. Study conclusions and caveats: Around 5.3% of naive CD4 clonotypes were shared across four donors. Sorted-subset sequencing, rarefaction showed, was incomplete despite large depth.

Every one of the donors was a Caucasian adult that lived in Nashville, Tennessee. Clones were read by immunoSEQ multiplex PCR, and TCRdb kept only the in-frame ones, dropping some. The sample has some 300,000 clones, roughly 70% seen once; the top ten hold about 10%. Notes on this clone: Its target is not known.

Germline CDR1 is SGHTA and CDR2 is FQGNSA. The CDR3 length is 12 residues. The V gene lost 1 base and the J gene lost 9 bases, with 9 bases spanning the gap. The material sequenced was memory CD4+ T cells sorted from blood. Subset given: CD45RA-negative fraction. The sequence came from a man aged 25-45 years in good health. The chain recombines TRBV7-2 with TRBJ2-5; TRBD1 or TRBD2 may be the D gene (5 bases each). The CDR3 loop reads CASSLGSGPQYF. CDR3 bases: TGTGCCAGCAGCTTAGGATCGGGGCCCCAGTACTTC.